These T cell receptor beta chains were read from a single sample in a study of monozygotic twins with cystic fibrosis. Profiled with immunoSEQ multiplex PCR; TCRdb holds only in-frame clones, not every one. The data show roughly 35,000 clones, with about 80% seen just once and roughly 1.7% held by the top ten. Sequencing input: blood. The receptors stem from a girl aged 2 to 10 with cystic fibrosis. Each CDR3 is given with its conserved first and last residue. A D gene is named only where the DNA matches it firmly. The size field is filled for only some rows; it gives once, few, many or a size class.

clone_size | d_call | j_call | v_call | cdr3_aa | cdr3_nt
NA | NA | TRBJ2-5 | TRBV2 | CASSGQGGQETQYF | TGTGCCAGCAGTGGTCAGGGGGGACAAGAGACCCAGTACTTC
NA | NA | TRBJ1-2 | TRBV30 | CAWSRDPSYGYTF | TGTGCCTGGAGCAGGGACCCAAGCTATGGCTACACCTTC
NA | TRBD1 | TRBJ2-2 | TRBV30 | CAWRTGVDGELFF | TGTGCCTGGCGGACAGGGGTGGACGGGGAGCTGTTTTTT
few | TRBD1 | TRBJ1-1 | TRBV2 | CASTLWTGYDLLERFENTEAFF | TGTGCCAGCACCCTGTGGACAGGGTACGACCTCCTGGAGCGTTTCGAGAACACTGAAGCTTTCTTT
NA | NA | TRBJ1-2 | TRBV25-1 | CASRGPAEQGGYGYTF | TGTGCCAGCAGGGGCCCGGCGGAACAGGGCGGCTATGGCTACACCTTC
NA | TRBD1 | TRBJ2-7 | TRBV25-1 | CASSAGQDLYYEQYF | TGTGCCAGCAGTGCGGGACAGGACCTATACTACGAGCAGTACTTC
NA | NA | TRBJ1-1 | TRBV30 | CACQRTPNTEAFF | TGTGCCTGTCAGCGAACCCCGAACACTGAAGCTTTCTTT
NA | NA | TRBJ2-4 | TRBV7-6 | CASSRTGLAKNIQYF | TGTGCCAGCAGCCGGACTGGGTTAGCCAAAAACATTCAGTACTTC
once | NA | TRBJ2-5 | TRBV5-4 | CASSLSLGQETQYF | TGTGCCAGCAGCTTGAGTTTGGGTCAAGAGACCCAGTACTTC
NA | TRBD1 | TRBJ2-7 | TRBV19 | CASSWDLGQGSYEQYF | TGTGCCAGTAGTTGGGATTTGGGACAGGGGTCCTACGAGCAGTACTTC
NA | NA | TRBJ2-1 | TRBV4-2 | CASSQGMISEQFF | TGTGCCAGCAGCCAAGGTATGATTTCTGAGCAGTTCTTC
once | NA | TRBJ2-1 | TRBV13 | CASSLGGFGLVNEQFF | TGTGCCAGCAGCTTAGGCGGGTTTGGCTTGGTCAATGAGCAGTTCTTC